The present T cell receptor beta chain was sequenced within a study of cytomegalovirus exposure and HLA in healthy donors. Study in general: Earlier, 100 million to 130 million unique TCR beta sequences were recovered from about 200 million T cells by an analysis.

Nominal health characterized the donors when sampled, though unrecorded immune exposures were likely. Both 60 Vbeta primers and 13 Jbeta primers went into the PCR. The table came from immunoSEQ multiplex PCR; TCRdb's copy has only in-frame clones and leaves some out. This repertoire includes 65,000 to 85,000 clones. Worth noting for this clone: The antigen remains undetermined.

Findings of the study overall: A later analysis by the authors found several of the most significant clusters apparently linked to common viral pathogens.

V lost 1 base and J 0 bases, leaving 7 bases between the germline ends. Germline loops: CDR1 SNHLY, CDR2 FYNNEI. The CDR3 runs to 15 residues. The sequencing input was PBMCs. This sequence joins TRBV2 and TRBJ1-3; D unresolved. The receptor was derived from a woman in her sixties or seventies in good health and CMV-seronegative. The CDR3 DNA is TGTGCCAGCAGTGAAGTAATCTTCTCTGGAAACACCATATATTTT. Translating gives CASSEVIFSGNTIYF.